The 20 T cell receptor beta chains listed next were all sequenced from one sample in a study of a mutant IDH1 vaccine in newly diagnosed glioma. Time point given: week 11, during vaccination. One vaccine dose held 300 ug of mutant IDH1 20-mer peptide and came with topical imiquimod. Produced via immunoSEQ multiplex PCR; TCRdb's table is partial and in-frame only. The sample shows 40,000 or so clones, around 84% of them seen only once. These TCRs' antigens remain unknown. The sequenced sample was PBMCs, obtained from a glioma patient whose treatment included an IDH1 peptide vaccine. The receptors come from a man aged 35 to 55 with glioma.

This sequence joins TRBV5-1 and TRBJ2-7; D is perhaps TRBD1 (7 bases). The CDR3 has 15 amino acids. From germline, CDR1 is SGHRS and CDR2 YFSETQ. The V gene lost 0 bases and the J gene lost 4 bases, with 14 bases spanning the gap. CDR3 protein: CASSLARGAGYEQYF. Here the CDR3 DNA reads TGCGCCAGCAGCTTGGCCAGGGGGGCAGGGTACGAGCAGTACTTC. Based on the CDR3 plus reference TRBV5-1 and TRBJ2-7, the full variable domain is KAGVTQTPRYLIKTRGQQVTLSCSPISGHRSVSWYQQTPGQGLQFLFEYFSETQRNKGNFPGRFSGRQFSNSRSEMNVSTLELGDSALYLCASSLARGAGYEQYFGPGTRLTVT.

Here the CDR3 reads CASSFAQTYGYTF. CDR3 DNA sequence: TGTGCCAGCAGTTTCGCCCAGACATATGGCTACACCTTC. The rearrangement uses TRBV6-5 and TRBJ1-2; D unresolved. The CDR3 contains 13 residues. Per germline, CDR1 MNHEY and CDR2 SVGAGI. Trimming left V 4 bases short and J 5 bases short, with 11 bases between.

The chain is built from TRBV10-3 and TRBJ2-7; 9 bases fit TRBD2. The CDR3 loop spans 13 amino acids. The trim removed 6 bases at V and 7 bases at J, leaving 7 bases unmatched. CDR1 ENHRY and CDR2 SYGVKD come from the germline V gene. The CDR3 loop reads CAIRAGGPGEQYF. The CDR3 bases are TGTGCCATCAGGGCGGGAGGGCCGGGGGAGCAGTACTTC.

The table lists this clone with a count of one. J is TRBJ2-3 and V is TRBV6-1; 14 bases align to TRBD2. CDR3 length: 13 residues. After removal of 8 bases from V and 6 bases from J, the junction contained 1 base not matched to a gene. Germline V gene lookup returns CDR1 MNHNS and CDR2 SASEGT. CDR3 in amino acids: CASGLAGGDTQYF. Here the CDR3 DNA reads TGTGCCAGCGGACTAGCGGGAGGTGATACGCAGTATTTT.

This clone has a single count. This CDR3 is CASSDVSEAFF. CDR3 nucleotide sequence: TGTGCCAGCAGCGATGTATCTGAAGCTTTCTTT. V and J are TRBV7-9 and TRBJ1-1; D not resolved. V was shortened by 5 bases and J by 6 bases, with 7 bases between the two germline ends. The V gene's germline CDR1 is SEHNR and CDR2 FQNEAQ (reference sequence). CDR3 length equals 11 residues.

The chain carries TRBV6-4 and TRBJ2-2; D perhaps matches TRBD1 (6 bases). Germline V gene data show CDR1 as MRHNA and CDR2 as SNTAGT. The CDR3 length is 16 residues. The ends were cut back, 0 bases at V and 1 base at J, with 9 bases in the middle. The CDR3 loop is CASSDSGRGNTGELFF. The CDR3 nucleotides read TGTGCCAGCAGTGACTCGGGCAGGGGGAACACCGGGGAGCTGTTTTTT.

CDR3 residues: CASSQDLGDLLNEQFF. CDR3 bases: TGCGCCAGCAGCCAAGATTTGGGGGACTTACTCAATGAGCAGTTCTTC. This rearrangement joins TRBV4-3 to TRBJ2-1; possibly TRBD2 for D (6 bases). Germline assignment: CDR1 LGHNA and CDR2 YSLEER. The CDR3 loop spans 16 amino acids. V was clipped by 0 bases and J by 6 bases, with 15 bases between them.

J is TRBJ1-4 and V is TRBV6-1; TRBD1 agrees at 9 bases. Trimming removed 6 bases from V and 7 bases from J; junction bases left unmatched: 6. This CDR3 region has 14 residues. Germline-derived CDR1 and CDR2 are MNHNS and SASEGT. The DNA of the CDR3 is TGTGCCAGCAGGAAACAGGGGGCGGTTGAAAAACTGTTTTTT. Translated, it gives CASRKQGAVEKLFF.

The chain is built from TRBV14 and TRBJ2-2; TRBD2 might be the D (7 bases). The CDR3 totals 15 residues. The V gene's germline CDR1 is SGHDN and CDR2 FVKESK. V was clipped by 2 bases and J by 6 bases, with 13 bases between them. CDR3 nucleotides: TGTGCCAGCAGCCAATGGGGGGGGCTGGCCGGGGAGCTGTTTTTT. Amino acid sequence: CASSQWGGLAGELFF.

This clone was recorded once. The CDR3 here is CSVERSGTGGYEQYF. The CDR3 DNA sequence: TGCAGCGTTGAACGCTCCGGGACAGGGGGCTACGAGCAGTACTTC. The genes are TRBV29-1 and TRBJ2-7; the match to TRBD1 covers 11 bases. There are 15 residues in the CDR3. Germline V gene sequence: CDR1 SQVTM, CDR2 ANQGSEA. V gave up 2 bases and J gave up 3 bases; unmatched junction bases: 6.

This chain connects TRBV7-2 to TRBJ1-5, with D possibly matching TRBD1 (6 bases). There are 14 residues in the CDR3. CDR1 SGHTA and CDR2 FQGNSA come from the germline V gene. The germline V and J ends were trimmed by 4 bases and 7 bases, with 14 bases remaining between them. CDR3 nucleotides: TGTGCCAGCAGCTCGAGGGGGGGCTGGCAGCCCCAGCATTTT. Its translation is CASSSRGGWQPQHF.

This sequence joins TRBV14 and TRBJ1-4; D not certain. This CDR3 contains 15 residues. CDR1 and CDR2 from the germline V gene are SGHDN and FVKESK. The V gene lost 0 bases and the J gene lost 2 bases, with 7 bases spanning the gap. The CDR3 loop reads CASSQDMGTNEKLFF. The CDR3 DNA reads as TGTGCCAGCAGCCAAGACATGGGGACTAATGAAAAACTGTTTTTT.

This chain uses TRBV2 with TRBJ2-7; D remains unclear. Germline V lookup: CDR1 SNHLY, CDR2 FYNNEI. The CDR3 length is 13 residues. The V and J ends lost 4 bases and 8 bases respectively, with 15 bases between them. CDR3 DNA: TGTGCCAGCAGTGTCGGAGTTAGCCCTCAGCAGTACTTC. Translated: CASSVGVSPQQYF.

This chain joins TRBV5-1 and TRBJ2-7, with D perhaps matching TRBD1 or TRBD2 (6 bases each). The germline V gene has CDR1 SGHRS and CDR2 YFSETQ. This CDR3 is 14 amino acids long. Trimming removed 5 bases at V and 5 bases at J, with 17 bases between. CDR3 sequence (DNA): TGCGCCAGCAGTGGGGGTAGGGGGGCCGACGAGCAGTACTTC. It translates to CASSGGRGADEQYF.

This chain uses TRBV29-1 with TRBJ1-2; a possible D gene is TRBD1 (6 bases). V lost 6 bases and J lost 5, with 16 bases in between. The CDR3 spans 13 residues. Germline assignment: CDR1 SQVTM and CDR2 ANQGSEA. CDR3 DNA: TGCAGCGTCTTGATGGGGACAATATATGGCTACACCTTC. Protein product: CSVLMGTIYGYTF. The full variable domain, completed using reference TRBV29-1 and TRBJ1-2, is SAVISQKPSRDICQRGTSLTIQCQVDSQVTMMFWYRQQPGQSLTLIATANQGSEATYESGFVIDKFPISRPNLTFSTLTVSNMSPEDSSIYLCSVLMGTIYGYTFGSGTRLTVV.

The chain carries TRBV25-1 and TRBJ1-5; D is perhaps TRBD1 (6 bases). The V and J ends lost 4 bases and 1 base respectively, with 14 bases between them. This CDR3 contains 16 residues. CDR1 MGHDK and CDR2 SYGVNS come from the germline V gene. The CDR3 loop is CASSVQGGGSNQPQHF. The DNA of the CDR3 is TGTGCCAGCAGTGTTCAGGGAGGGGGAAGCAATCAGCCCCAGCATTTT.

The chain employs TRBV4-3 and TRBJ2-2; D is unresolved. The ends were cut back, 2 bases at V and 2 bases at J, with 15 bases in the middle. This CDR3 is 17 amino acids long. The germline CDR1 and CDR2 sequences are LGHNA and YSLEER. The CDR3 DNA reads as TGCGCCAGCAGCCAAAAGGGTAGTCTGAGAAACACCGGGGAGCTGTTTTTT. Protein product: CASSQKGSLRNTGELFF.

The rearrangement joins TRBV6-1 to TRBJ1-3; 7 bases match TRBD1. Germline V lookup: CDR1 MNHNS, CDR2 SASEGT. Germline trimming cut 1 base from V and 2 bases from J; bases unmatched to any gene: 5. The CDR3 runs 16 residues. In DNA form, the CDR3 reads TGTGCCAGCAGTGAAGGTCGCAGGGGGACTGGAAACACCATATATTTT. Its translation: CASSEGRRGTGNTIYF.

The V gene is TRBV19, the J gene TRBJ1-5; D remains ambiguous. V gave up 3 bases and J gave up 7 bases, with 13 bases separating them. This CDR3 region has 14 residues. Germline CDR1 LNHDA, CDR2 SQIVND (reference sequence). The CDR3: CASSMSPTPQPQHF. As DNA, the CDR3 is TGTGCCAGTAGTATGTCCCCCACGCCCCAGCCCCAGCATTTT.

This chain joins TRBV7-6 and TRBJ2-7; 9 nucleotides align to TRBD2. This CDR3 is built from 15 residues. Per germline, CDR1 SGHVS and CDR2 FNYEAQ. The trim removed 5 bases at V and 5 bases at J, leaving 10 bases unmatched. CDR3 sequence (DNA): TGTGCCAGCAGCCCAGGGGTAGCGGGAGCCCACGAGCAGTACTTC. This sequence encodes CASSPGVAGAHEQYF.